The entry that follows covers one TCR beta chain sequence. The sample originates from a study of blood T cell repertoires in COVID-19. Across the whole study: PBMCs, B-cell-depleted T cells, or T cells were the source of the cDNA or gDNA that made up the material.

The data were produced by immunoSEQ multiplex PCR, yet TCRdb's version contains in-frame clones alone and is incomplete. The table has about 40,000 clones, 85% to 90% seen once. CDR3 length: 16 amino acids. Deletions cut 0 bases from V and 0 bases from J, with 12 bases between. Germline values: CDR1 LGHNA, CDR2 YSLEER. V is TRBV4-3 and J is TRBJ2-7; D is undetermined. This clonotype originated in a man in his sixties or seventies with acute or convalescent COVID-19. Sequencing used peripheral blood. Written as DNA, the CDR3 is TGCGCCAGCAGCCAAGATTCGATCGGTGGCTCCTACGAGCAGTACTTC. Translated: CASSQDSIGGSYEQYF.